This TCR beta chain was sequenced during a study of blood T cell repertoires in COVID-19. Study details: There were acute and convalescent COVID-19 samples, and they came from the United States, Italy and Spain. The cDNA or gDNA used as material had been derived from T cells, B-cell-depleted T cells, or PBMCs.

Authors' methods: Amplification of reference gene primers was used by the study to estimate nucleated cell counts. TCRdb's copy holds only in-frame clones and misses some; the assay was immunoSEQ multiplex PCR. That table gives V, J and clone size, and the DNA gave D and trimming. The repertoire has 70,000 to 95,000 clones, around 92% of them found once; the top ten carry about 2.5%. The sequenced sample consisted of peripheral blood. This sequence originates from a middle-aged man with COVID-19, enrolled during active disease.

The CDR3 DNA sequence: TGTGCCAGCAGCTGGGACAGGGGGGATTCACCCCTCCACTTT. Residues: CASSWDRGDSPLHF. V usage is TRBV5-6 and J usage is TRBJ1-6; TRBD1 matches at 11 bases. V gave up 3 bases and J gave up 8 bases; unmatched junction bases: 1. CDR1 is SGHDT, CDR2 YYEEEE, per germline. The CDR3 is 14 residues long.